These 26 T cell receptor beta chains originate from one sample sequenced in a study of CD8+CD57+ T cells in acquired aplastic anemia. The TCR beta profiling, which covered VDJ combination and CDR3 sequence, was carried out using genomic DNA as the template. TCRdb called the reads again in MiXCR, with one record for every CDR3 protein. The table lists roughly 200,000 distinct CDR3 sequences, about 59% of them singletons. The specimen was sorted CD4+, CD8+, or CD8+CD57+ T cells (not recorded which) from PBMCs. The source is a human donor in good health.

This chain links TRBV7-8 with TRBJ2-3; D is uncertain. Trimming left V 5 bases short and J 5 bases short, with 8 bases between. Germline CDR1 reads SGHVS; CDR2 reads FQNEAQ. CDR3 size: 12 residues. This chain's CDR3 is CASSRTQDTQYF. In nucleotides, the CDR3 is TGTGCCAGCAGCCGCACCCAAGATACGCAGTATTTT.

In regard to this clonotype: At one end the junction does not follow the germline gene, possibly because of a read error. This chain uses TRBV5-1 with TRBJ2-7, with a possible D match to TRBD2 (5 bases). The CDR3 contains 14 residues. Looked up from germline, CDR1 is SGHRS and CDR2 is YFSETQ. The CDR3: CASSFGSSSHEQYF. CDR3 sequence (DNA): TGTGCCAGCAGCTTCGGATCTAGCAGCCACGAGCAGTACTTC. Combining the CDR3 with reference TRBV5-1 and TRBJ2-7 gives the whole variable domain KAGVTQTPRYLIKTRGQQVTLSCSPISGHRSVSWYQQTPGQGLQFLFEYFSETQRNKGNFPGRFSGRQFSNSRSEMNVSTLELGDSALYLCASSFGSSSHEQYFGPGTRLTVT.

This chain connects TRBV20-1 to TRBJ2-5; no definite D call. Germline loops: CDR1 DFQATT, CDR2 SNEGSKA (reference sequence). The V end lost 5 bases, the J end lost 2 bases, and 12 bases lay between the germline ends. This CDR3 is 13 amino acids long. CDR3 sequence reads: CSALPVAQETQYF. CDR3 nucleotide sequence: TGCAGTGCTCTTCCGGTAGCACAAGAGACCCAGTACTTC.

CDR3 nucleotides: TGTGCCAGCCCACAGGCTACCGTGAGCACTGAAGCTTTCTTT. Its translation: CASPQATVSTEAFF. The chain employs TRBV18 and TRBJ1-1; tentatively, D is TRBD1 (5 bases). The CDR3 has 14 amino acids. V was clipped by 8 bases and J by 4 bases, with 17 bases between them. CDR1 KGHSH and CDR2 LQKENI come from the germline V gene.

This clonotype was recorded many times. V is TRBV6-2 or TRBV6-3 and J is TRBJ1-2; D not certain. The V and J ends lost 2 bases and 4 bases respectively, with 11 bases between them. The length of the CDR3 is 14 residues. Per the germline V gene, CDR1 is MNHEY and CDR2 is SVGEGT. The DNA for the CDR3 is TGTGCCAGCAGTTACCAAGGGTTTAGCTATGGCTACACCTTC. The encoded protein is CASSYQGFSYGYTF.

The chain combines TRBV20-1 with TRBJ2-7; D is undetermined. The CDR3 has 13 amino acids. Germline V CDR1 and CDR2: DFQATT, SNEGSKA (reference sequence). Trimming took off 3 bases at V and 1 base at J, with 10 bases between the two ends. The CDR3 is CSASRRQSYEQYF. CDR3 DNA: TGCAGTGCTAGTCGGCGGCAGTCCTACGAGCAGTACTTC.

Ten or more counts support this clonotype. The genes are TRBV11-1 and TRBJ1-1; possibly TRBD1 for D (5 bases). This CDR3 contains 13 residues. The germline gives CDR1 SGHAT, CDR2 FQDESV (reference sequence). The V and J ends lost 9 bases and 0 bases respectively, with 11 bases between them. The CDR3 region is CASTGPMNTEAFF. CDR3 DNA sequence: TGTGCCAGTACAGGACCCATGAACACTGAAGCTTTCTTT.

CDR3 DNA: TGTGCCAGCAGTACCCACACTGAAGCTTTCTTT. This sequence encodes CASSTHTEAFF. The chain couples TRBV6-4 to TRBJ1-1; no clear D. CDR3 length: 11 residues. In germline, CDR1 is MRHNA, CDR2 SNTAGT. V dropped 5 bases and J dropped 3 bases, with 4 bases sitting between them.

With respect to this clonotype: One junction end does not reproduce the germline sequence, and a read error may be involved. The chain employs TRBV27 and TRBJ1-1; TRBD1 might be the D (5 bases). The CDR3 has 14 amino acids. From germline, CDR1 is MNHEY and CDR2 SMNVEV (reference sequence). CDR3 DNA: TGTGCCAGCAGTACCGGGACGGTTAACAATGAAGCTTTCTTT. Amino acids: CASSTGTVNNEAFF.

This chain joins TRBV2 and TRBJ2-2; no clear D gene. V lost 10 bases, J lost 1 base, and 7 bases lay in between. CDR3 size: 12 residues. Germline CDR1 and CDR2: SNHLY and FYNNEI. CDR3 coding DNA: TGTGCCACATTCAGGAACACCGGGGAGCTGTTTTTT. It yields the protein CATFRNTGELFF.

The rearrangement links TRBV2 to TRBJ2-7; D may be TRBD1 (6 bases). The CDR3 has 12 residues. With 9 bases removed from V and 1 base from J, the gap between germline ends came to 10 bases. The germline CDR1 and CDR2 sequences are SNHLY and FYNNEI. The CDR3 sequence is CASRDTSYEQYF. The CDR3 nucleotides read TGTGCCAGTCGGGACACATCCTACGAGCAGTACTTC. Based on the CDR3 plus reference TRBV2 and TRBJ2-7, the full variable domain is EPEVTQTPSHQVTQMGQEVILRCVPISNHLYFYWYRQILGQKVEFLVSFYNNEISEKSEIFDDQFSVERPDGSNFTLKIRSTKLEDSAMYFCASRDTSYEQYFGPGTRLTVT.

The chain's CDR3 is CASSGPGNYGYTF. In DNA form, the CDR3 reads TGTGCCAGCAGCGGACCGGGCAACTATGGCTACACCTTC. V gene TRBV7-4 combines with J gene TRBJ1-2; D ambiguous. The germline gives CDR1 SGHVT, CDR2 SQSDAQ. The length of the CDR3 is 13 residues. V lost 5 bases and J lost 2, with 9 bases in between.

The gene calls are TRBV29-1 and TRBJ2-3, with TRBD1 as a possible D gene (6 bases). Trimming removed 5 bases from V and 2 bases from J, with 14 bases in between. Germline V gene data show CDR1 as SQVTM and CDR2 as ANQGSEA. CDR3 length equals 14 residues. CDR3 sequence reads: CSVTGQSITDTQYF. DNA of the CDR3: TGCAGCGTTACGGGACAATCTATCACAGATACGCAGTATTTT.

This clonotype turned up a few times. V is TRBV6-7 and J is TRBJ1-6, with D possibly matching TRBD1 (5 bases). TRBV6-7 is treated as an ORF (open reading frame) with a function not yet certain. V lost 2 bases, J lost 6 bases, and 11 bases lay in between. This CDR3 is 15 amino acids long. CDR3 sequence (DNA): TGTGCCAGCAGTTACGGGGCAGGAGGTAATTCACCCCTCCACTTT. Its protein product is CASSYGAGGNSPLHF.

This clonotype has a count of ten or more. The rearrangement joins TRBV24-1 to TRBJ2-1; D is unclear. CDR3 length: 13 residues. Trimming removed 3 bases at V and 4 bases at J, with 6 bases between. Germline CDR1 is KGHDR and CDR2 is SFDVKD. The CDR3, as DNA: TGTGCCACCAGTGATCTCCAGTACAATGAGCAGTTCTTC. Translating it yields CATSDLQYNEQFF.

The J gene is TRBJ2-7, the V gene TRBV7-9; a possible D gene is TRBD2 (6 bases). Germline CDR1 SEHNR, CDR2 FQNEAQ (reference sequence). This CDR3 has 15 residues. Trimming took off 0 bases at V and 5 bases at J, with 14 bases between the two ends. CDR3 DNA sequence: TGTGCCAGCAGCTTAGCGCCGGGCCGGGGGAACGAGCAGTACTTC. It yields the protein CASSLAPGRGNEQYF.

The CDR3 coding sequence is TGTGCCAGTAGTATAGATACGACCCCGAACACTGAAGCTTTCTTT. Its translation is CASSIDTTPNTEAFF. The chain recombines TRBV19 with TRBJ1-1, with D uncertain. The CDR3 length is 15 residues. Germline CDR1 reads LNHDA; CDR2 reads SQIVND (reference sequence). The ends were cut back, 0 bases at V and 1 base at J, with 9 bases in the middle.

This chain links TRBV2 with TRBJ1-3; D is unresolved. The germline V and J ends were trimmed by 1 base and 1 base, with 5 bases remaining between them. Germline assignment: CDR1 SNHLY and CDR2 FYNNEI. The CDR3 consists of 14 residues. The CDR3 loop reads CASSEGGSGNTIYF. DNA of the CDR3: TGTGCCAGCAGTGAAGGGGGTTCTGGAAACACCATATATTTT.

This clonotype came up many times. The V and J genes are TRBV5-6 and TRBJ1-4; 7 bases agree with TRBD1. The CDR3 is 17 residues long. Germline values: CDR1 SGHDT, CDR2 YYEEEE. Trimming removed 1 base from V and 0 bases from J; junction bases left unmatched: 6. CDR3 region: CASSLKQGYTTNEKLFF. CDR3 nucleotides: TGTGCCAGCAGCTTGAAACAGGGGTATACAACTAATGAAAAACTGTTTTTT. The whole variable domain, remainder taken from reference TRBV5-6 and TRBJ1-4, is DAGVTQSPTHLIKTRGQQVTLRCSPKSGHDTVSWYQQALGQGPQFIFQYYEEEERQRGNFPDRFSGHQFPNYSSELNVNALLLGDSALYLCASSLKQGYTTNEKLFFGSGTQLSVL.

This clonotype was picked up a small number of times. The chain links TRBV20-1 to TRBJ2-7, with no clear D. Germline V lookup: CDR1 DFQATT, CDR2 SNEGSKA (reference sequence). The CDR3 consists of 11 residues. Trimming removed 5 bases from V and 3 bases from J, with 8 bases in between. CDR3 sequence (DNA): TGCAGTGCTGGCGTCGTCTACGAGCAGTACTTC. The encoded protein is CSAGVVYEQYF.

The V and J genes are TRBV7-3 and TRBJ2-7; 7 bases are shared with TRBD1. V gave up 5 bases and J gave up 5 bases; unmatched junction bases: 3. Germline V gene lookup returns CDR1 SGHTA and CDR2 FQGTGA. The CDR3 spans 12 residues. CDR3 in DNA: TGTGCCAGCAGCGGGACAGAGAACGAGCAGTACTTC. Translated: CASSGTENEQYF.

This clonotype was detected many times. The chain combines TRBV12-3 or TRBV12-4 with TRBJ2-7; 7 nucleotides agree with TRBD1. Trimming took 7 bases from V and 6 from J; bases not matched to a gene: 12. CDR3 length: 14 amino acids. CDR3 sequence: CASTPDDRVGEQYF. The CDR3 nucleotides read TGTGCCAGCACCCCGGACGACAGGGTGGGCGAGCAGTACTTC.

This clonotype was found once. The chain recombines TRBV20-1 with TRBJ2-7; 9 nucleotides line up with TRBD1. CDR1 DFQATT and CDR2 SNEGSKA come from the germline V gene (reference sequence). The junction had 11 bases not matched to a gene; V was cut back by 5 bases and J by 3 bases. CDR3 length: 15 amino acids. The CDR3 sequence is CSASGDRESYYEQYF. The DNA of the CDR3 is TGCAGTGCTTCCGGGGACAGGGAGAGCTACTACGAGCAGTACTTC.

This chain uses TRBV6-5 with TRBJ2-2, with TRBD1 matching over 10 bases. CDR1 is MNHEY, CDR2 SVGAGI, per germline. The CDR3 runs to 16 residues. The trim removed 6 bases at V and 4 bases at J, leaving 8 bases unmatched. The CDR3 is CASRMTGGAGTGELFF. The CDR3, as DNA: TGTGCCAGCAGAATGACAGGGGGCGCGGGCACCGGGGAGCTGTTTTTT.

CDR3 loop: CAPSGYEQYF. CDR3 nucleotide sequence: TGTGCCCCTTCCGGCTACGAGCAGTACTTC. V gene TRBV25-1 combines with J gene TRBJ2-7; D unclear. The V end lost 11 bases, the J end lost 3 bases, and 8 bases lay between the germline ends. This CDR3 has 10 residues. CDR1 MGHDK and CDR2 SYGVNS come from the germline V gene.

This clonotype was detected ten times or more. The V gene is TRBV25-1, the J gene TRBJ1-1; D unresolved. This CDR3 has 11 residues. Between the trimmed V and J ends, which lost 6 bases and 2 bases, there was a span of 4 bases. Germline values: CDR1 MGHDK, CDR2 SYGVNS. CDR3 bases: TGTGCCAGCAGCCCCAACACTGAAGCTTTCTTT. Its protein product is CASSPNTEAFF.